Listed below are T cell receptor beta chains from one sample, sequenced in a study of CD8+CD57+ T cells in acquired aplastic anemia. Each CDR3 protein is one row after TCRdb ran MiXCR on the reads. Of roughly 500,000 distinct CDR3 sequences detected, around a third appear once; the ten largest clones hold roughly 0.8%. Sequencing input: sorted CD4+, CD8+, or CD8+CD57+ T cells (not recorded which) from PBMCs. The receptors come from a human donor with aplastic anemia. Both conserved end residues are part of each CDR3. D genes are given only for firm matches. Size tells how often a clone was seen (once, few, many) or the class of an expanded clone, and some rows leave it out.

>TRBD2|once|TRBV2|TRBJ2-5
TGTGCCAGCAGGCCTCCGGGACTAGCGGGTCAAGAGACCCAGTACTTC
CASRPPGLAGQETQYF
>-|many|TRBV7-6|TRBJ2-2
TGTGCCAGCAGTTACAGGGCCGGGGAGCTGTTTTTT
CASSYRAGELFF
>-|many|TRBV20-1|TRBJ1-2
TGCAGTGCTAGAGGGGGCGGCTATGGCTACACCTTC
CSARGGGYGYTF
>TRBD2|-|TRBV20-1|TRBJ2-2
TGCAGTGCTCCGACTAGCGGGGGGGCTGACACCGGGGAGCTGTTTTTT
CSAPTSGGADTGELFF
>-|-|TRBV2|TRBJ1-2
TGTGCCAGCAGTGAAAATCGAAGGCACTATGGCTACACCTTC
CASSENRRHYGYTF
>-|few|TRBV20-1|TRBJ2-1
TGCAGTGCTAGAGTCGGACTCTCCTACAATGAGCAGTTCTTC
CSARVGLSYNEQFF
>TRBD1|-|TRBV3-1|TRBJ1-1
TGTGCCAGCAGCCCCCGGGACAGGGAAACTGAAGCTTTCTTT
CASSPRDRETEAFF
>TRBD1|-|TRBV6-5|TRBJ2-1
TGTGCCAGCAGTTTACCGGGACAGGGAGGGTATGAGCAGTTCTTC
CASSLPGQGGYEQFF
>TRBD2|-|TRBV6-1|TRBJ2-3
TGTGCCAGCAGTCTCTCTAGCGGGAGGGCCACAGATACGCAGTATTTT
CASSLSSGRATDTQYF
>TRBD1|many|TRBV2|TRBJ2-7
TGTGCCAGCAGGACCACTTTGACAGGGACAGAGCAGTACTTC
CASRTTLTGTEQYF
>TRBD1|-|TRBV25-1|TRBJ2-2
TGTGCCAGCAGCTTAAATACAGGGGGCGGGGAGCTGTTTTTT
CASSLNTGGGELFF
>-|many|TRBV7-3|TRBJ2-7
TGTGCCAGCAGCTTAGGGGCTGGACTTCTCTACGAGCAGTACTTC
CASSLGAGLLYEQYF
>-|many|TRBV20-1|TRBJ2-5
TGCAGTGCTAGAGATGTCCTTCAAGAGACCCAGTACTTC
CSARDVLQETQYF
>-|few|TRBV5-1|TRBJ1-5
TGCGCCAGCAGCTTGGGTGACACGGCCCAGCCCCAGCATTTT
CASSLGDTAQPQHF
>-|many|TRBV5-6|TRBJ2-7
TGTGCCAGCAGCTTGGAAGTCAGTCAGTCCGAGCAGTACTTC
CASSLEVSQSEQYF
>TRBD2|few|TRBV20-1|TRBJ2-2
TGCAGTGCTAGACTAGCGGTTAACACCGGGGAGCTGTTTTTT
CSARLAVNTGELFF
>TRBD1|few|TRBV25-1|TRBJ2-7
TGTGCCAGCAGTTTAATGAGGGGGCAGGGCCCCTCCGAGCAGTACTTC
CASSLMRGQGPSEQYF
>TRBD1|-|TRBV20-1|TRBJ1-5
TGCAGTGCTAGAGATCCGGGACAGAGTAATCAGCCCCAGCATTTT
CSARDPGQSNQPQHF
>TRBD2|-|TRBV27|TRBJ2-7
TGTGCCAGCAGTCGGGGTTTCGTGGCGGGGGGTCCCACCGAGCAGTACTTC
CASSRGFVAGGPTEQYF
>-|-|TRBV12-3/TRBV12-4|TRBJ1-1
TGTGCCAGCAGTTCGGATCCAGGGCGGTTAACTGAAGCTTTCTTT
CASSSDPGRLTEAFF
>-|few|TRBV9|TRBJ2-7
TGTGCCAGCGGCGTAGGTTCAGGCCCCTACGAGCAGTACTTC
CASGVGSGPYEQYF
>-|-|TRBV30|TRBJ1-1
TGTGCCTGGAGTCCCCCCCAGGCCGATGCTTTCTTT
CAWSPPQADAFF
>TRBD1|once|TRBV10-3|TRBJ1-6
TGTGCCATCAGTCGGGAGGGGGCGGATAATTCACCCCTCCACTTT
CAISREGADNSPLHF
>-|many|TRBV9|TRBJ1-2
TGTGCCAGCAACACCCAGTCTAACTATGGCTACACCTTC
CASNTQSNYGYTF
>-|few|TRBV6-1|TRBJ2-7
TGTGCCAGCAGTGGATCGAGGGATGGAACCTACGAGCAGTACTTC
CASSGSRDGTYEQYF
>TRBD1|many|TRBV7-8|TRBJ1-5
TGTGCCAGCAGCGCACAGGGGGCGAGCAATCAGCCCCAGCATTTT
CASSAQGASNQPQHF
>-|few|TRBV9|TRBJ1-6
TGTGCCAGCAGCGTGAGAGGGGGTTTTCCCTCCTATAATTCACCCCTCCACTTT
CASSVRGGFPSYNSPLHF
>-|many|TRBV7-2|TRBJ2-2
TGTGCCAGCAGCCAGCGATTCGGGGGGGAGCTGTTTTTT
CASSQRFGGELFF
>TRBD1|-|TRBV3-1|TRBJ1-4
TGTGCCAGCAGGAGGACAGGAGTCTTAAGGGAAAAACTGTTTTTT
CASRRTGVLREKLFF
>TRBD1|-|TRBV2|TRBJ2-7
TGTGCCAGCTCACCAAAAACAGGGGGAGACGAGCAGTGCTTC
CASSPKTGGDEQCF
>TRBD1|-|TRBV19|TRBJ2-7
TGTGCCTGTAGAAGGGGGACAGGGAACTACGAGCAGTACTTC
CACRRGTGNYEQYF
>-|few|TRBV3-1|TRBJ1-1
TGTGCCAGCAGCCAAGGGCATTTTAGCACTGAAGCTTTCTTT
CASSQGHFSTEAFF
>TRBD1|-|TRBV4-2|TRBJ1-6
TGTGCCAGCAGCGTCCAACAGGGGGTCCCCTATAATTCACCCCTCCACTTT
CASSVQQGVPYNSPLHF
>-|-|TRBV9|TRBJ1-3
TGTGCCAGCAGCGGCAGACAGGACTCTGGAAACACCATATATTTT
CASSGRQDSGNTIYF
>TRBD1|many|TRBV19|TRBJ1-2
TGTGCCAGTAGCACCCGGGACAGGAGTGCGGGCTACACCTTC
CASSTRDRSAGYTF
>-|many|TRBV7-9|TRBJ1-6
TGTGCCAGCAGCTTTTTACAGGGCAATGGTAATTCACCCCTCCACTTT
CASSFLQGNGNSPLHF
>TRBD2|few|TRBV4-2|TRBJ2-7
TGTGCCAGCAGCCGGACTAGCGGGAGGAGGGAGCAGTACTTC
CASSRTSGRREQYF
>-|few|TRBV30|TRBJ1-2
TGTGCCTGGAGTCACGGAAGGGATGGCTACACCTTC
CAWSHGRDGYTF
>-|-|TRBV11-2|TRBJ1-2
TGTGCCAGCAGCTTAGATCGGGGCCGTCAGAGATACTATGGCTACACCTTC
CASSLDRGRQRYYGYTF
>TRBD1|-|TRBV15|TRBJ1-5
TGTGCCACCAGCAGTCTATACGGCCTCGACAGGGAGGGGCCTCATAGCAATCAGCCCCAGCATTTT
CATSSLYGLDREGPHSNQPQHF
>-|-|TRBV9|TRBJ1-4
TGTGCCAGCAGCCTGAGAGGGGAGGGAGAAAAACTGTTTTTT
CASSLRGEGEKLFF
>TRBD2|-|TRBV7-9|TRBJ2-3
TGTGCCAGCAGCCGTGGGACTAGCGGGGGGTCGGATACGCAGTATTTT
CASSRGTSGGSDTQYF
>-|-|TRBV11-2|TRBJ2-7
TGTGCCAGCAGCTTAGATACAGGGTCCTACGAGCAGTACTTC
CASSLDTGSYEQYF
>-|many|TRBV7-2|TRBJ2-7
TGTGCCAGTAGCCCCCCCTCCTACGAGCAGTACTTC
CASSPPSYEQYF